A single sample gave rise to the 29 T cell receptor beta chains below, sequenced in a study of blood T cell repertoires in COVID-19. Libraries were prepared by immunoSEQ multiplex PCR; TCRdb keeps only in-frame clonotypes and omits some of them. The sample holds about 75,000 clones, 79% seen once. The sequencing sample was made of peripheral blood. These receptors all come from a woman aged 80 or older with active or convalescent COVID-19.

J is TRBJ2-3 and V is TRBV3-1 (or the pseudogene TRBV3-2); 12 nucleotides match TRBD1. CDR3 length: 16 residues. The J segment lost 5 bases and the V segment lost 4 bases, leaving 7 bases of the junction unmatched. Germline values: CDR1 LGHDT, CDR2 YNNKEL (reference sequence). The CDR3 loop is CASSRGTGGAGDTQYF. CDR3 sequence (DNA): TGTGCCAGCAGCCGCGGGACAGGGGGCGCGGGAGATACGCAGTATTTT.

The genes are TRBV11-2 and TRBJ2-7; no clear D gene. V was pared by 5 bases and J by 2 bases, with 7 bases between. CDR3 length: 12 residues. CDR1 and CDR2 from the germline V gene are SGHAT and FQNNGV. In DNA, the CDR3 is TGTGCCAGCAGCGTTCCCGCCTACGAGCAGTACTTC. It yields the protein CASSVPAYEQYF. The variable domain in full, with the rest retrieved from reference TRBV11-2 and TRBJ2-7, is EAGVAQSPRYKIIEKRQSVAFWCNPISGHATLYWYQQILGQGPKLLIQFQNNGVVDDSQLPKDRFSAERLKGVDSTLKIQPAKLEDSAVYLCASSVPAYEQYFGPGTRLTVT.

The V gene is TRBV6-5, the J gene TRBJ2-3; perhaps TRBD2 as D (6 bases). This CDR3 contains 15 residues. Between the trimmed V and J ends, which lost 7 bases and 1 base, there was a span of 15 bases. CDR1 MNHEY and CDR2 SVGAGI come from the germline V gene. The CDR3 protein is CASNGGNDGTDTQYF. CDR3 DNA: TGTGCCAGCAACGGCGGGAATGACGGCACAGATACGCAGTATTTT.

This clone was picked up a small number of times. V gene TRBV4-3 combines with J gene TRBJ1-1; 7 positions match TRBD1. V trimming: 2 bases; J trimming: 3 bases; junction bases outside the gene matches: 6. Germline V lookup: CDR1 LGHNA, CDR2 YSLEER. The CDR3 spans 15 residues. The DNA of the CDR3 is TGCGCCAGCAGCCAATTCGACAGGGTGTACACTGAAGCTTTCTTT. This codes for CASSQFDRVYTEAFF.

The CDR3 coding sequence is TGTGCCAGCAGTAAACCACGACAGGGTTTTGTCGATGAGCAGTTCTTC. Amino acid sequence: CASSKPRQGFVDEQFF. The chain employs TRBV6-2 or TRBV6-3 and TRBJ2-1; 7 bases fit TRBD1. Trimming at V came to 5 bases and at J to 8 bases, leaving 15 bases not matched to a gene. The CDR3 consists of 16 residues. Per germline, CDR1 MNHEY and CDR2 SVGEGT.

This chain uses TRBV3-1 (or the pseudogene TRBV3-2) with TRBJ2-7; 9 bases fit TRBD1. V lost 3 bases, J lost 3 bases, and 9 bases stayed unmatched. The CDR3 length is 16 residues. Looked up from germline, CDR1 is LGHDT and CDR2 is YNNKEL (reference sequence). The CDR3 DNA sequence: TGTGCCAGCAGCCAGGCCCTGAGACAGGGGGGCTACGAGCAGTACTTC. The encoded protein is CASSQALRQGGYEQYF.

The CDR3 protein is CASSLVMGRIYEQYF. The CDR3 bases are TGTGCCAGCAGCTTAGTAATGGGGCGAATCTACGAGCAGTACTTC. This chain uses TRBV7-2 with TRBJ2-7; TRBD1 might be the D (5 bases). The CDR3 spans 15 residues. Trimming took 1 base from V and 3 from J, leaving 13 bases between them. CDR1 is SGHTA and CDR2 is FQGNSA in the germline V gene.

This rearrangement joins TRBV6-5 to TRBJ1-1, with a tentative D call TRBD1 (5 bases). The germline gives CDR1 MNHEY, CDR2 SVGAGI. V gave up 5 bases and J gave up 4 bases, with 14 bases separating them. The CDR3 consists of 14 residues. Here the CDR3 reads CASSRGRDATEAFF. The CDR3 nucleotides read TGTGCCAGCAGTCGGGGGAGGGATGCCACTGAAGCTTTCTTT.

This clone appeared a few times. The chain carries TRBV21-1 and TRBJ2-2; the listed D gene, TRBD2, was not tested against the DNA. TRBV21-1 is a pseudogene locus. CDR3 length equals 16 residues. The CDR3 DNA sequence: TGTGCCAGCAGCAACGGCGGGAGATCCGACACCGGGGAGCTGTTTTTT. Protein: CASSNGGRSDTGELFF.

This chain links TRBV28 with TRBJ1-2; D unresolved. This CDR3 region has 16 residues. Germline V lookup: CDR1 MDHEN, CDR2 SYDVKM. Trimming removed 7 bases from V and 5 bases from J, with 23 bases in between. This chain's CDR3 is CASTPPGGRLVYGYTF. The CDR3 coding sequence is TGTGCCAGCACCCCCCCGGGAGGGCGTCTGGTTTATGGCTACACCTTC.

The chain employs TRBV18 and TRBJ1-1, with 9 positions matching TRBD1. V dropped 3 bases and J dropped 10; count of bases not matched to a gene: 12. The CDR3 contains 15 residues. Germline V gives CDR1 KGHSH, CDR2 LQKENI. CDR3 DNA: TGTGCCAGCTCACCGCCGGGACAGGGTAATGATGTAGCTTTCTTT. Translating gives CASSPPGQGNDVAFF.

This CDR3 is CASSERTSGGKQFF. The CDR3 region has the DNA TGTGCCAGCAGTGAAAGGACTAGCGGGGGGAAGCAGTTCTTC. V is TRBV2 and J is TRBJ2-1, with 14 positions matching TRBD2. Trimming took 2 bases from V and 11 from J; bases not matched to a gene: 2. CDR1 is SNHLY, CDR2 FYNNEI, per germline. The length of the CDR3 is 14 residues. The whole variable domain, remainder taken from reference TRBV2 and TRBJ2-1, is EPEVTQTPSHQVTQMGQEVILRCVPISNHLYFYWYRQILGQKVEFLVSFYNNEISEKSEIFDDQFSVERPDGSNFTLKIRSTKLEDSAMYFCASSERTSGGKQFFGPGTRLTVL.

This chain uses TRBV19 with TRBJ2-7; 9 positions match TRBD2. Germline V gives CDR1 LNHDA, CDR2 SQIVND (reference sequence). CDR3 length: 16 residues. Trimming at V came to 2 bases and at J to 2 bases, leaving 7 bases not matched to a gene. The DNA for the CDR3 is TGTGCCAGTAGTATAAGCGGGGGGTTAAGCCCCTACGAGCAGTACTTC. As protein: CASSISGGLSPYEQYF. The whole variable domain, remainder taken from reference TRBV19 and TRBJ2-7, is DGGITQSPKYLFRKEGQNVTLSCEQNLNHDAMYWYRQDPGQGLRLIYYSQIVNDFQKGDIAEGYSVSREKKESFPLTVTSAQKNPTAFYLCASSISGGLSPYEQYFGPGTRLTVT.

The rearrangement joins TRBV11-3 to TRBJ2-7; TRBD1 might be the D (6 bases). Germline V gene lookup returns CDR1 SGHNT and CDR2 YENEEA. This CDR3 contains 13 residues. The germline V and J ends were trimmed by 1 base and 3 bases, with 7 bases remaining between them. CDR3 region: CASSLARGYEQYF. The CDR3 DNA reads TGTGCCAGCAGCTTAGCCAGGGGCTACGAGCAGTACTTC.

The V gene is TRBV6-1, the J gene TRBJ2-1, with TRBD2 matching over 7 bases. From germline, CDR1 is MNHNS and CDR2 SASEGT. V was pared by 2 bases and J by 3 bases, with 7 bases of the junction left unmatched. The CDR3 length is 16 residues. The CDR3 loop reads CASSEFPLADYNEQFF. In DNA, the CDR3 is TGTGCCAGCAGTGAATTCCCCCTAGCGGACTACAATGAGCAGTTCTTC.

This chain connects TRBV3-1 (or the pseudogene TRBV3-2) to TRBJ1-6; a weak D match, TRBD1 (6 bases). CDR1 and CDR2 from the germline V gene are LGHDT and YNNKEL (reference sequence). V lost 4 bases to trimming and J lost 7 bases, with 11 bases between them. The CDR3 is 14 residues long. CDR3 nucleotides: TGTGCCAGCAGCCCGGGACACCTGAATTCACCCCTCCACTTT. The encoded protein is CASSPGHLNSPLHF.

V is TRBV19 and J is TRBJ2-5, with 7 bases aligning to TRBD1. V trimming: 1 base; J trimming: 4 bases; junction bases outside the gene matches: 12. Germline V lookup: CDR1 LNHDA, CDR2 SQIVND (reference sequence). This CDR3 has 17 amino acids. The CDR3: CASSIGRATGPGETQYF. For the CDR3, the DNA is TGTGCCAGTAGTATAGGTCGCGCGACAGGGCCGGGAGAGACCCAGTACTTC. Full variable domain (remainder filled in from reference TRBV19 and TRBJ2-5): DGGITQSPKYLFRKEGQNVTLSCEQNLNHDAMYWYRQDPGQGLRLIYYSQIVNDFQKGDIAEGYSVSREKKESFPLTVTSAQKNPTAFYLCASSIGRATGPGETQYFGPGTRLLVL.

The J gene is TRBJ1-4, the V gene TRBV5-5; no firm D call. The CDR3 contains 14 residues. Germline V CDR1 and CDR2: SGHKS, YYEKEE (reference sequence). V lost 4 bases and J 5 bases, leaving 12 bases between the germline ends. The CDR3 sequence is CASSPLGRNEKLFF. In DNA form, the CDR3 reads TGTGCCAGCAGCCCCTTGGGCCGGAATGAAAAACTGTTTTTT.

The chain couples TRBV5-1 to TRBJ2-7; TRBD1 matches at 7 bases. The CDR3 is 15 residues long. Germline CDR1 and CDR2: SGHRS and YFSETQ. V shed 4 bases, J shed 1 base, and the junction held 8 bases outside the gene matches. The CDR3 DNA follows: TGCGCCAGCAGCACAGAGACAGGGTCGTCCTACGAGCAGTACTTC. Residues: CASSTETGSSYEQYF.

The chain employs TRBV18 and TRBJ1-3; D not resolved. CDR3 length equals 15 residues. Trimming pared 2 bases from V and 0 bases from J, leaving 8 bases between. CDR1 and CDR2 from the germline V gene are KGHSH and LQKENI. CDR3 in amino acids: CASSPGWYSGNTIYF. Here the CDR3 DNA reads TGTGCCAGCTCACCAGGCTGGTACTCTGGAAACACCATATATTTT.

The chain links TRBV3-1 (or the pseudogene TRBV3-2) to TRBJ2-7, with unresolved D. The V gene's germline CDR1 is LGHDT and CDR2 YNNKEL (reference sequence). The CDR3 has 16 amino acids. V was cut by 0 bases and J by 0 bases, with 12 bases left in between. CDR3 bases: TGTGCCAGCAGCCAAGACGCACAGACCGCCTCCTACGAGCAGTACTTC. It is translated as CASSQDAQTASYEQYF.

The genes are TRBV19 and TRBJ2-7; a weak D match, TRBD2 (5 bases). This CDR3 comprises 12 residues. The germline CDR1 and CDR2 sequences are LNHDA and SQIVND (reference sequence). Deletions cut 4 bases from V and 3 bases from J, with 7 bases between. CDR3 DNA: TGTGCCAGTAGTACTCGGGGCTACGAGCAGTACTTC. It codes for CASSTRGYEQYF.

The chain recombines TRBV19 with TRBJ2-1; tentative D call: TRBD2 (6 bases). CDR3 length: 13 amino acids. Germline V CDR1 and CDR2: LNHDA, SQIVND (reference sequence). Trimming removed 2 bases from V and 5 bases from J, with 7 bases in between. CDR3 sequence reads: CASSIIADNEQFF. CDR3 DNA sequence: TGTGCCAGTAGTATAATAGCGGACAATGAGCAGTTCTTC. Full variable domain (missing parts from reference TRBV19 and TRBJ2-1): DGGITQSPKYLFRKEGQNVTLSCEQNLNHDAMYWYRQDPGQGLRLIYYSQIVNDFQKGDIAEGYSVSREKKESFPLTVTSAQKNPTAFYLCASSIIADNEQFFGPGTRLTVL.

The chain recombines TRBV27 with TRBJ1-5; TRBD1 matches 8 bases. After removal of 3 bases from V and 6 bases from J, the junction contained 22 bases not matched to a gene. The CDR3 spans 20 residues. CDR1 MNHEY and CDR2 SMNVEV come from the germline V gene (reference sequence). The CDR3 coding sequence is TGTGCCAGCAGTTTCAGGGGGCTACCCCCATTTTTAAATAAGGGTCAGCCCCAGCATTTT. It encodes CASSFRGLPPFLNKGQPQHF.

The sample holds a few counts of this clone. V usage is TRBV5-4 and J usage is TRBJ2-3, with 10 positions matching TRBD1. The trim removed 4 bases at V and 3 bases at J, leaving 8 bases unmatched. Germline V CDR1 and CDR2: SGHNT, YYREEE (reference sequence). The CDR3 contains 16 residues. The CDR3 nucleotides are TGTGCCAGCAGCCGACAGGGGGCTGTTGTAACAGATACGCAGTATTTT. Residues: CASSRQGAVVTDTQYF.

The CDR3 sequence is CASSLQGDRGYTF. In DNA form, the CDR3 reads TGTGCCAGCAGCTTACAGGGGGATCGTGGCTACACCTTC. This chain joins TRBV5-4 and TRBJ1-2; the match to TRBD1 covers 8 bases. This CDR3 has 13 amino acids. The J segment lost 7 bases and the V segment lost 2 bases, leaving 4 bases of the junction unmatched. Germline values: CDR1 SGHNT, CDR2 YYREEE (reference sequence).

The rearrangement joins TRBV4-1 to TRBJ2-7; TRBD1 aligns across 9 bases. Germline V gives CDR1 MGHRA, CDR2 YSYEKL. The trim removed 1 base at V and 6 bases at J, leaving 7 bases unmatched. The CDR3 sequence is 15 residues long. The CDR3 region has the DNA TGCGCCAGCAGCCAAGGATGGGACAGGGTGGCCGAGCAGTACTTC. Its translation is CASSQGWDRVAEQYF.

The rearrangement uses TRBV5-1 and TRBJ2-1, with TRBD2 identical over 12 bases. This CDR3 spans 15 amino acids. Germline V gene data show CDR1 as SGHRS and CDR2 as YFSETQ. Losses at the gene ends were 7 bases for V and 4 bases for J; bases not matched to a gene: 6. The CDR3 sequence is CASQWTSGVYNEQFF. In DNA, the CDR3 is TGCGCCAGCCAGTGGACTAGCGGGGTATACAATGAGCAGTTCTTC.

This sequence joins TRBV7-6 and TRBJ1-5, with 7 bases fitting TRBD1. J gave up 6 bases and V 8 bases, and 22 bases lay outside the gene matches. Germline V lookup: CDR1 SGHVS, CDR2 FNYEAQ. The CDR3 is 18 amino acids. The DNA for the CDR3 is TGTGCCAGCTCTCACCCTCGCGGCGGATCCCCAGGGGGTCAGCCCCAGCATTTT. This codes for CASSHPRGGSPGGQPQHF.